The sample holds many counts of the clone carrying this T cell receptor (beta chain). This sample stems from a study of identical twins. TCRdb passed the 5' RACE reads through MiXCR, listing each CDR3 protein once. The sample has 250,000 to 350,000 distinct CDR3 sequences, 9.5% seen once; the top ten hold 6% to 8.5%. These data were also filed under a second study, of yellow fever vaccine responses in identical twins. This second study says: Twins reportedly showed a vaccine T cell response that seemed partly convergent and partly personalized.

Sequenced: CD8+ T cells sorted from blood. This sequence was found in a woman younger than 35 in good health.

Here the CDR3 reads CSAPGQGFYEQYF. DNA of the CDR3: TGCAGTGCTCCGGGACAGGGGTTCTACGAGCAGTACTTC. The chain has TRBV20-1 and TRBJ2-7; 10 bases map to TRBD1. Germline V CDR1 and CDR2: DFQATT, SNEGSKA (reference sequence). Trimming cost V 5 bases and J 3 bases; bases outside gene matches: 4. This CDR3 has 13 residues.